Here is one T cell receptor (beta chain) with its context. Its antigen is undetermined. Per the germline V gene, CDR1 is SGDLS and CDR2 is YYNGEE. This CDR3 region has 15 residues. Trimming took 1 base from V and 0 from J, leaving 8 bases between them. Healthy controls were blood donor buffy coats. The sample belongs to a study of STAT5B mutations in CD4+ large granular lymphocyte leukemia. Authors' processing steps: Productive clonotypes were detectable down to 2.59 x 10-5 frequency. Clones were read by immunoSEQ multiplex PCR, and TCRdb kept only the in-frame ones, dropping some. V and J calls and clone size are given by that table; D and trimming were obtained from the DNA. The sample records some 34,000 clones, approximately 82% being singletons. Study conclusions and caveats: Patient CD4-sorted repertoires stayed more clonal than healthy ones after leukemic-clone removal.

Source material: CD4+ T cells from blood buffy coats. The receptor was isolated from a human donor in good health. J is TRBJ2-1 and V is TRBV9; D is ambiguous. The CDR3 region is CASSVSGSSYNEQFF. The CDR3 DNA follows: TGTGCCAGCAGCGTATCAGGTAGCTCCTACAATGAGCAGTTCTTC.